This T cell receptor (beta chain) was recorded in a study of shared clonotypes between healthy human individuals. Findings and limits, study-wide: Naive subsets, compared against memory subsets, generally had larger estimated richness values. The study sampled only blood, and tissue repertoires likely differ.

This clone was recorded only once. What it recognizes is unknown. The CDR3 length is 14 residues. CDR1 is SGHTS, CDR2 YDEGEE, per germline. The ends were cut back, 1 base at V and 2 bases at J, with 7 bases in the middle. Cells designated naive CD8 were CD45RO-negative and were positively selected for CCR7, with terminally differentiated effector memory CD45RA+ cells excluded. Free of recent acute infections or vaccinations, the donors were healthy HIV-negative adults. Assay execution took place at the deep level. Only in-frame clones appear in the TCRdb table, and some are missing; sequencing was by immunoSEQ multiplex PCR. The sample lists over 2 million clones, approximately 95% occurring once.

This chain uses TRBV5-8 with TRBJ1-5, with unresolved D. Sequenced: naive CD8+ T cells sorted from blood. This receptor was taken from a man between 18 and 35 years old in good health. For the CDR3, the DNA is TGTGCCAGCAGCTTGATCGGGGGCAATCAGCCCCAGCATTTT. This codes for CASSLIGGNQPQHF.